This T cell receptor (beta chain) was retrieved from a study of T-cell reconstitution after alpha-beta-depleted transplantation in children. In this sample, this clonotype turned up a few times. During its preparation, the TCRbeta library received unique molecular identifiers. TCRdb fed the PCR reads into MiXCR, producing one record per CDR3 protein. The table lists roughly 50,000 distinct CDR3 sequences, approximately 43% of them singletons. This TCR was recovered from a male patient under 18 who had a stem cell transplant for acute lymphoblastic leukemia, so the T cells may come from the graft donor. The sample was PBMCs, mostly from graft donor cells, taken 360 days after TCRalphabeta/CD19-depleted stem cell transplant.

CDR3 DNA: TGTGCCAGCAGTCCCCACATACACGAGCAGTACTTC. Amino acid sequence: CASSPHIHEQYF. V and J are TRBV6-2 or TRBV6-3 and TRBJ2-7; D is uncertain. From germline, CDR1 is MNHEY and CDR2 SVGEGT. The CDR3 length is 12 residues. V was clipped by 5 bases and J by 5 bases, with 10 bases between them.